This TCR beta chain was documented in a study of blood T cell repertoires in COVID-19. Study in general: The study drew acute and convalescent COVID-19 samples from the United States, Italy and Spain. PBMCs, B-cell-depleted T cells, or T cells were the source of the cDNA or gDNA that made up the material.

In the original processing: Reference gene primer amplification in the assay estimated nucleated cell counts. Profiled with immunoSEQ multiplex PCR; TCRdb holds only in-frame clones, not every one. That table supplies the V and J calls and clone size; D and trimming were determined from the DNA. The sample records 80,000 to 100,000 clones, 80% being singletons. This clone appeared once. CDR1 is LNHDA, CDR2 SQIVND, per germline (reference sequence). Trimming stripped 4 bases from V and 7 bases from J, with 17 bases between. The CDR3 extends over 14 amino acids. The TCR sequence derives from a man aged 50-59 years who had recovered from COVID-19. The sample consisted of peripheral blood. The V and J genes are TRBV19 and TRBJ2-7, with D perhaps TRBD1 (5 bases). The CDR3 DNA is TGTGCCAGTAGTACTGACACCGACAGTTATGAGCAGTACTTC. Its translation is CASSTDTDSYEQYF.